The 3 T cell receptor beta chains presented below share a single source sample, sequenced in a study of blood T cell repertoires in COVID-19. Assay used: immunoSEQ multiplex PCR; TCRdb lists only in-frame clones, some missing. The sample has over 60,000 clones; almost 90% are singletons. Sequencing was carried out using peripheral blood. Every receptor here comes from a man aged 50 or older with acute or convalescent COVID-19.

The chain couples TRBV5-4 to TRBJ2-7; 10 nucleotides line up with TRBD1. With V trimmed by 4 bases and J by 5 bases, 3 bases remained unmatched. The CDR3 is made up of 13 amino acids. Germline CDR1 SGHNT, CDR2 YYREEE (reference sequence). The CDR3 sequence is CASSDRGQNEQYF. DNA for the CDR3: TGTGCCAGCAGCGACAGGGGGCAGAACGAGCAGTACTTC.

The V and J genes are TRBV5-1 and TRBJ2-3; possible D gene TRBD1, 6 bases. The CDR3 runs to 14 residues. Trimming removed 1 base at V and 3 bases at J, with 9 bases between. Germline values: CDR1 SGHRS, CDR2 YFSETQ. CDR3 region: CASSLQGTTDTQYF. CDR3 DNA sequence: TGCGCCAGCAGCTTGCAGGGGACGACAGATACGCAGTATTTT. The full variable domain, in which reference TRBV5-1 and TRBJ2-3 provide the parts outside the CDR3, is KAGVTQTPRYLIKTRGQQVTLSCSPISGHRSVSWYQQTPGQGLQFLFEYFSETQRNKGNFPGRFSGRQFSNSRSEMNVSTLELGDSALYLCASSLQGTTDTQYFGPGTRLTVL.

The genes are TRBV5-1 and TRBJ2-3; possible D gene TRBD2, 6 bases. The CDR3 spans 14 residues. Germline V CDR1 and CDR2: SGHRS, YFSETQ. The V gene lost 6 bases and the J gene lost 2 bases, with 13 bases spanning the gap. The CDR3 bases are TGCGCCAGCAAGGCGGGACCCCTCACAGATACGCAGTATTTT. Translated: CASKAGPLTDTQYF.